This TCR beta chain was recovered during a study of control samples from healthy donors and cancer patients. Germline assignment: CDR1 SGHKS and CDR2 YYEKEE (reference sequence). The CDR3 loop spans 11 amino acids. V was clipped by 3 bases and J by 14 bases, with 9 bases between them. Some clones are missing from TCRdb's copy, which holds only in-frame ones; the method was immunoSEQ multiplex PCR. The sample lists about 120,000 clones, approximately 90% seen once, with less than 3% in the top ten. The sequenced sample was blood. The TCR originated in a woman between 70 and 85 years old in good health. The rearrangement links TRBV5-5 to TRBJ1-6, with no clear D. The CDR3 region is CASSSEVTLHF. CDR3 nucleotide sequence: TGTGCCAGCAGCTCGGAAGTCACCCTCCACTTT.